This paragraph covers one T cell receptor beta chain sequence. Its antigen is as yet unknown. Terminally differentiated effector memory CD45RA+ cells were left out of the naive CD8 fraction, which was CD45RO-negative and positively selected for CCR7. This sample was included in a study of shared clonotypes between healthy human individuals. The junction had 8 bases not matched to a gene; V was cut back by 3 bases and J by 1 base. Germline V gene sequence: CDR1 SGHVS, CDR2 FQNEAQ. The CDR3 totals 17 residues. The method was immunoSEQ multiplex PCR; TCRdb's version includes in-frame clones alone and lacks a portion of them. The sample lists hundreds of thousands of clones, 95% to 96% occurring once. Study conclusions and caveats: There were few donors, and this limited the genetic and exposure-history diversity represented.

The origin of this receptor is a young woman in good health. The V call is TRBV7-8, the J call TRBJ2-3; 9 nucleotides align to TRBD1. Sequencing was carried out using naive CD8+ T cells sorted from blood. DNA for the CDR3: TGTGCCAGCAGCTTCAGCCTGAGGACAGGGGGCACAGATACGCAGTATTTT. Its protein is CASSFSLRTGGTDTQYF.